The 32 T cell receptor beta chains in this list originate from one sample, sequenced in a study of cytomegalovirus exposure and HLA in healthy donors. PCR amplification relied on 60 Vbeta primers (plus 13 Jbeta primers). TCRdb's table, derived via immunoSEQ multiplex PCR, lists solely in-frame clones and lacks some. This table holds tens of thousands of clones, 81% found once. The sample was PBMCs. The receptors here all came from a woman aged 30 to 39 in good health and CMV-seronegative.

The genes are TRBV9 and TRBJ2-5; D unresolved. Per germline, CDR1 SGDLS and CDR2 YYNGEE. The CDR3 runs to 16 residues. V gave up 4 bases and J gave up 5 bases, with 21 bases separating them. For the CDR3, the DNA is TGTGCCAGCAGCCGACTCCCTCTTCTGGTCTCGGAGACCCAGTACTTC. This sequence encodes CASSRLPLLVSETQYF. Using reference TRBV9 and TRBJ2-5 for the parts outside the CDR3, the full variable domain is DSGVTQTPKHLITATGQRVTLRCSPRSGDLSVYWYQQSLDQGLQFLIQYYNGEERAKGNILERFSAQQFPDLHSELNLSSLELGDSALYFCASSRLPLLVSETQYFGPGTRLLVL.

Turning to this clone: Sequence at one end of the junction differs from germline and may be a read error. The chain links TRBV7-7 to TRBJ2-1; 14 nucleotides match TRBD2. The CDR3 contains 15 residues. Per the germline V gene, CDR1 is SSHAT and CDR2 is FNYEAQ (reference sequence). In nucleotides, the CDR3 is TGTGCTAGCAGCGTGGGACTAGCGGGAGTCAATGAGCAGTTCTTC. Translating it yields CASSVGLAGVNEQFF.

The V call is TRBV7-9, the J call TRBJ2-3; D remains unclear. The V and J ends lost 4 bases and 3 bases respectively, with 5 bases between them. CDR3 length equals 12 residues. Germline CDR1 SEHNR, CDR2 FQNEAQ (reference sequence). The CDR3 DNA sequence: TGTGCCAGCAGCTCGAGGACAGATACGCAGTATTTT. It codes for CASSSRTDTQYF.

The chain employs TRBV27 and TRBJ2-5, with 10 bases fitting TRBD2. The better agreement between TRBJ2-7 and the DNA end casts doubt on the J call. CDR1 is MNHEY, CDR2 SMNVEV, per germline (reference sequence). The CDR3 contains 15 residues. CDR3 nucleotide sequence: TGTGCCAGCAGTTTGTCTAGCGGGAGCCTCTACGAGCAGTACTTC. The encoded protein is CASSLSSGSLYEQYF.

This clone is a singleton in its sample. The rearrangement uses TRBV11-3 and TRBJ2-5; possibly TRBD2 for D (6 bases). Germline loops: CDR1 SGHNT, CDR2 YENEEA. Trimming took 3 bases from V and 11 from J, leaving 22 bases between them. CDR3 length equals 15 residues. CDR3 DNA sequence: TGTGCCAGCAGCTTTTCTGGGTCGGGGACGGGGGAGCAGTACTTC. It translates to CASSFSGSGTGEQYF.

The V call is TRBV5-5, the J call TRBJ2-7; TRBD2 might be the D (6 bases). Trimming took off 6 bases at V and 1 base at J, with 14 bases between the two ends. This CDR3 is built from 14 residues. The germline gives CDR1 SGHKS, CDR2 YYEKEE (reference sequence). The CDR3 nucleotides read TGTGCCAGCAAGATTACCGGGGGATCCTACGAGCAGTACTTC. This gives the protein CASKITGGSYEQYF. The variable domain in full, completed from reference TRBV5-5 and TRBJ2-7, reads DAGVTQSPTHLIKTRGQQVTLRCSPISGHKSVSWYQQVLGQGPQFIFQYYEKEERGRGNFPDRFSARQFPNYSSELNVNALLLGDSALYLCASKITGGSYEQYFGPGTRLTVT.

The rearrangement uses TRBV30 and TRBJ1-4; 8 nucleotides align to TRBD1. CDR1 is GTSNPN, CDR2 SVGIG, per germline (reference sequence). Germline trimming cut 1 base from V and 8 bases from J; bases unmatched to any gene: 3. The CDR3 spans 13 residues. CDR3 sequence (DNA): TGTGCCTGGAGTGGTAGGACAGGGGAAAAACTGTTTTTT. Amino acid sequence: CAWSGRTGEKLFF.

The chain recombines TRBV2 with TRBJ1-5; D gene uncertain. This CDR3 is 12 amino acids long. Looked up from germline, CDR1 is SNHLY and CDR2 is FYNNEI. V was pared by 6 bases and J by 3 bases, with 6 bases between. The CDR3 sequence is CASRADNQPQHF. The DNA for the CDR3 is TGTGCCAGCAGGGCAGACAATCAGCCCCAGCATTTT. Complete variable domain (other parts from reference TRBV2 and TRBJ1-5): EPEVTQTPSHQVTQMGQEVILRCVPISNHLYFYWYRQILGQKVEFLVSFYNNEISEKSEIFDDQFSVERPDGSNFTLKIRSTKLEDSAMYFCASRADNQPQHFGDGTRLSIL.

The J gene is TRBJ2-4, the V gene TRBV28, with TRBD2 matching 7 bases. The CDR3 has 13 residues. Trimming took 8 bases from V and 8 from J; bases not matched to a gene: 9. Germline loops: CDR1 MDHEN, CDR2 SYDVKM. For the CDR3, the DNA is TGTGCCAGCCGCCCGGGACTACGAGACATTCAGTACTTC. Encoded protein: CASRPGLRDIQYF.

This sequence joins TRBV2 and TRBJ2-3; 11 nucleotides line up with TRBD2. V was clipped by 7 bases and J by 5 bases; unmatched bases: 5. This CDR3 is 14 amino acids long. Germline V gene data show CDR1 as SNHLY and CDR2 as FYNNEI. The CDR3 protein is CASKSGTSGDTQYF. In DNA, the CDR3 is TGTGCCAGCAAGTCCGGGACTAGCGGAGATACGCAGTATTTT.

The chain couples TRBV7-2 to TRBJ1-1, with D unresolved. Germline CDR1 is SGHTA and CDR2 is FQGNSA. CDR3 length: 12 amino acids. Trimming took off 2 bases at V and 3 bases at J, with 4 bases between the two ends. The CDR3 reads CASSLFDTEAFF. The CDR3 DNA is TGTGCCAGCAGCTTATTCGACACTGAAGCTTTCTTT. The variable domain in full, completed from reference TRBV7-2 and TRBJ1-1, reads GAGVSQSPSNKVTEKGKDVELRCDPISGHTALYWYRQSLGQGLEFLIYFQGNSAPDKSGLPSDRFSAERTGGSVSTLTIQRTQQEDSAVYLCASSLFDTEAFFGQGTRLTVV.

This clone was observed a single time. The J gene is TRBJ2-7, the V gene TRBV30; D is unresolved. The length of the CDR3 is 12 residues. CDR1 and CDR2 (germline): GTSNPN, SVGIG (reference sequence). The ends were cut back, 4 bases at V and 2 bases at J, with 9 bases in the middle. For the CDR3, the DNA is TGTGCCTGGACGGCGGTTACCTACGAGCAGTACTTC. Translated, it gives CAWTAVTYEQYF.

V usage is TRBV19 and J usage is TRBJ2-1, with D perhaps matching TRBD1 (5 bases). Germline V gives CDR1 LNHDA, CDR2 SQIVND (reference sequence). This CDR3 region has 15 residues. V was pared by 4 bases and J by 1 base, with 11 bases between. The DNA for the CDR3 is TGTGCCAGTAGTACCGCAGGGCATTCCTACAATGAGCAGTTCTTC. Protein product: CASSTAGHSYNEQFF.

The chain combines TRBV6-1 with TRBJ1-5; D is ambiguous. Per germline, CDR1 MNHNS and CDR2 SASEGT. Trimming left V 4 bases short and J 0 bases short, with 10 bases between. The CDR3 contains 15 residues. The CDR3 protein is CASSGTSSSNQPQHF. The CDR3 DNA sequence: TGTGCCAGCAGTGGGACTTCAAGTAGCAATCAGCCCCAGCATTTT.

This clone was counted once. This chain links TRBV30 with TRBJ1-1; weak D call: TRBD1 (5 bases). CDR1 is GTSNPN and CDR2 is SVGIG in the germline V gene (reference sequence). The ends were cut back, 3 bases at V and 0 bases at J, with 14 bases in the middle. There are 15 residues in the CDR3. This CDR3 is CAWSETGGLNTEAFF. DNA for the CDR3: TGTGCCTGGAGCGAAACGGGGGGGTTGAACACTGAAGCTTTCTTT.

This clone was detected once. This chain uses TRBV7-2 with TRBJ2-3; weak D call: TRBD2 (6 bases). Trimming pared 6 bases from V and 6 bases from J, leaving 16 bases between. The V gene's germline CDR1 is SGHTA and CDR2 FQGNSA. The CDR3 extends over 14 amino acids. The CDR3 loop is CASRPRLGPDTQYF. CDR3 nucleotide sequence: TGTGCCAGCAGACCCCGACTAGGTCCCGATACGCAGTATTTT.

The rearrangement joins TRBV28 to TRBJ1-2; tentatively, D is TRBD1 (5 bases). V lost 2 bases and J 7 bases, leaving 14 bases between the germline ends. This CDR3 has 14 amino acids. Germline lookup yields CDR1 MDHEN and CDR2 SYDVKM. CDR3 coding DNA: TGTGCCAGCAGTTTAATCGACAGTACATCTGGCTACACCTTC. As protein: CASSLIDSTSGYTF.

The chain employs TRBV7-2 and TRBJ2-3, with TRBD1 matching over 7 bases. After removal of 3 bases from V and 3 bases from J, the junction contained 3 bases not matched to a gene. CDR1 is SGHTA, CDR2 FQGNSA, per germline. The CDR3 extends over 14 amino acids. The CDR3 DNA reads as TGTGCCAGCAGCTTTTCCAGGGGGACAGATACGCAGTATTTT. This gives the protein CASSFSRGTDTQYF.

This clone was detected only once. This rearrangement joins TRBV11-3 to TRBJ2-3, with 13 nucleotides matching TRBD2. The length of the CDR3 is 16 residues. The ends lost 4 bases at V and 5 bases at J; junction bases unmatched: 6. Per the germline V gene, CDR1 is SGHNT and CDR2 is YENEEA. CDR3 bases: TGTGCCAGCAGCTCAGGACTAGCGGGAGTTTTAGATACGCAGTATTTT. This encodes CASSSGLAGVLDTQYF.

This clone was observed once. This sequence joins TRBV5-4 and TRBJ2-5, with 14 nucleotides matching TRBD2. V shed 3 bases, J shed 5 bases, and the junction held 9 bases outside the gene matches. Germline lookup yields CDR1 SGHNT and CDR2 YYREEE (reference sequence). The CDR3 totals 17 residues. The CDR3 coding sequence is TGTGCCAGCAGCTCTCCGACTAGCGGGAGGGCCGGGGAGACCCAGTACTTC. As protein: CASSSPTSGRAGETQYF.

The rearrangement joins TRBV6-4 to TRBJ2-6; 9 nucleotides line up with TRBD2. Germline CDR1 reads MRHNA; CDR2 reads SNTAGT. J gave up 2 bases and V 8 bases, and 4 bases lay outside the gene matches. This CDR3 region has 15 residues. Here the CDR3 DNA reads TGTGCCAGCGCCTCTAGCGGGACTGGGGCCAACGTCCTGACTTTC. Amino acids: CASASSGTGANVLTF.

The chain links TRBV5-1 to TRBJ2-3; TRBD1 might be the D (6 bases). Germline values: CDR1 SGHRS, CDR2 YFSETQ. The CDR3 totals 16 residues. The V and J ends lost 5 bases and 0 bases respectively, with 16 bases between them. CDR3 region: CASRAGTSTSTDTQYF. In DNA, the CDR3 is TGCGCCAGCAGGGCCGGGACATCTACTAGCACAGATACGCAGTATTTT.

The gene calls are TRBV5-5 and TRBJ2-7, with TRBD1 identical over 9 bases. V was pared by 4 bases and J by 2 bases, with 4 bases of the junction left unmatched. In germline, CDR1 is SGHKS, CDR2 YYEKEE (reference sequence). This CDR3 has 14 amino acids. The DNA for the CDR3 is TGTGCCAGCAGCACCAGGGACAGGGCCTACGAGCAGTACTTC. It yields the protein CASSTRDRAYEQYF.

In nucleotides, the CDR3 is TGTGCCAGCAGCCTAGAGGGGCCATCCTACGAGCAGTACTTC. Translated: CASSLEGPSYEQYF. The chain couples TRBV9 to TRBJ2-7; D assignment may be TRBD1 or TRBD2 (5 bases each). This CDR3 contains 14 residues. Trimming removed 4 bases at V and 1 base at J, with 12 bases between. Per germline, CDR1 SGDLS and CDR2 YYNGEE.

The chain combines TRBV7-8 with TRBJ2-3; D is possibly TRBD2 (5 bases). There are 14 residues in the CDR3. In germline, CDR1 is SGHVS, CDR2 FQNEAQ. V dropped 7 bases and J dropped 4 bases, with 15 bases sitting between them. Written as DNA, the CDR3 is TGTGCCAGCACCCAAAGACCCGGGGCAGATACGCAGTATTTT. Amino acid sequence: CASTQRPGADTQYF.

The rearrangement joins TRBV27 to TRBJ2-7, with D hard to call. CDR1 and CDR2 (germline): MNHEY, SMNVEV (reference sequence). The V and J ends lost 6 bases and 3 bases respectively, with 9 bases between them. This CDR3 is built from 12 residues. CDR3 amino acids: CASSVAGYEQYF. The CDR3 DNA reads as TGTGCCAGCAGCGTAGCCGGCTACGAGCAGTACTTC.

The V call is TRBV9, the J call TRBJ1-1; D call uncertain. CDR1 is SGDLS and CDR2 is YYNGEE in the germline V gene. The CDR3 runs 16 residues. Trimming took off 0 bases at V and 1 base at J, with 13 bases between the two ends. For the CDR3, the DNA is TGTGCCAGCAGCGTAGGGCCCCCCACAAGGAACACTGAAGCTTTCTTT. This codes for CASSVGPPTRNTEAFF.

The CDR3 nucleotides are TGTGCCAGCAGTATGACAGGCAGGAAGGCAGGAAACACCATATATTTT. Translated, it gives CASSMTGRKAGNTIYF. The V and J genes are TRBV7-9 and TRBJ1-3; weak D call: TRBD1 (6 bases). The ends were cut back, 6 bases at V and 4 bases at J, with 19 bases in the middle. Germline V gene lookup returns CDR1 SEHNR and CDR2 FQNEAQ (reference sequence). CDR3 size: 16 residues. Full variable domain (missing parts from reference TRBV7-9 and TRBJ1-3): DTGVSQNPRHKITKRGQNVTFRCDPISEHNRLYWYRQTLGQGPEFLTYFQNEAQLEKSRLLSDRFSAERPKGSFSTLEIQRTEQGDSAMYLCASSMTGRKAGNTIYFGEGSWLTVV.

The chain couples TRBV7-2 to TRBJ1-3; D ambiguous. Trimming cost V 1 base and J 0 bases, with 10 bases left between them. Germline assignment: CDR1 SGHTA and CDR2 FQGNSA. The CDR3 loop spans 16 amino acids. CDR3 sequence: CASSLERVFSGNTIYF. In nucleotides, the CDR3 is TGTGCCAGCAGCTTAGAACGGGTATTCTCTGGAAACACCATATATTTT.

V is TRBV7-9 and J is TRBJ1-1; TRBD1 matches at 9 bases. Germline V CDR1 and CDR2: SEHNR, FQNEAQ (reference sequence). The V segment lost 5 bases and the J segment 5 bases; nucleotides outside the gene matches: 12. The CDR3 runs to 16 residues. The CDR3 spells CASSPGQGRRGTEAFF. CDR3 bases: TGTGCCAGCAGCCCAGGACAGGGGCGGCGGGGAACTGAAGCTTTCTTT. The variable domain in full, completed from reference TRBV7-9 and TRBJ1-1, reads DTGVSQNPRHKITKRGQNVTFRCDPISEHNRLYWYRQTLGQGPEFLTYFQNEAQLEKSRLLSDRFSAERPKGSFSTLEIQRTEQGDSAMYLCASSPGQGRRGTEAFFGQGTRLTVV.

There are a few counts of this clone. The chain has TRBV15 and TRBJ1-4, with D possibly TRBD1 on 6 matching bases. There are 16 residues in the CDR3. Trimming removed 4 bases at V and 0 bases at J, with 12 bases between. Germline CDR1 LNHNV, CDR2 YYDKDF (reference sequence). As DNA, the CDR3 is TGTGCCACCAGCAAAGGGGGGGGGTCAACTAATGAAAAACTGTTTTTT. Its translation: CATSKGGGSTNEKLFF. The full variable domain, rest sourced from reference TRBV15 and TRBJ1-4, is DAMVIQNPRYQVTQFGKPVTLSCSQTLNHNVMYWYQQKSSQAPKLLFHYYDKDFNNEADTPDNFQSRRPNTSFCFLDIRSPGLGDTAMYLCATSKGGGSTNEKLFFGSGTQLSVL.

This chain joins TRBV28 and TRBJ2-1; unclear D gene. CDR3 length equals 13 residues. Looked up from germline, CDR1 is MDHEN and CDR2 is SYDVKM. Trimming took off 2 bases at V and 8 bases at J, with 10 bases between the two ends. The CDR3 reads CASSLNIRDEQFF. The CDR3 bases are TGTGCCAGCAGTTTAAATATTCGGGATGAGCAGTTCTTC.